These 28 T cell receptor beta chains share one sample of origin, sequenced in a study of radiotherapy plus CTLA-4 blockade in lung cancer. The repertoire was sequenced with immunoSEQ multiplex PCR; TCRdb's copy has only in-frame clones and lacks some. The sample has about 51,000 clones, about 77% seen once. The source was peripheral blood, collected from a patient treated with radiotherapy plus ipilimumab. The receptors were gathered from a human donor with non-small cell lung cancer whose response to radiotherapy plus ipilimumab could not be evaluated.

The V gene is TRBV11-1, the J gene TRBJ2-3; the match to TRBD1 covers 8 bases. Germline-derived CDR1 and CDR2 are SGHAT and FQDESV (reference sequence). The V gene end was trimmed by 7 bases and the J gene end by 1 base; junction bases not matched to a gene: 4. The CDR3 is made up of 14 amino acids. The CDR3 DNA sequence: TGTGCCAGCAAGCTGGACAGGGGCACAGATACGCAGTATTTT. This gives the protein CASKLDRGTDTQYF.

The chain links TRBV5-1 to TRBJ2-7, with D tentatively TRBD1 (7 bases). Trimming removed 4 bases from V and 2 bases from J, with 16 bases in between. Germline V gives CDR1 SGHRS, CDR2 YFSETQ. The CDR3 is made up of 15 amino acids. CDR3 coding DNA: TGCGCCAGCAGCCTGGCGGGACAGCTTCCCTACGAGCAGTACTTC. Protein sequence: CASSLAGQLPYEQYF.

This clone was recorded once. The CDR3 loop is CASSQNEGARGYTF. CDR3 DNA: TGTGCCAGCAGCCAGAACGAGGGGGCGCGAGGCTACACCTTC. The genes are TRBV4-2 and TRBJ1-2; 7 positions agree with TRBD1. V was pared by 3 bases and J by 8 bases, with 9 bases of the junction left unmatched. This CDR3 has 14 amino acids. Germline CDR1 LGHNA, CDR2 YNFKEQ.

The chain couples TRBV18 to TRBJ2-2; a possible D gene is TRBD2 (6 bases). Trimming cost V 0 bases and J 1 base, with 9 bases left between them. The CDR3 is 16 residues long. Germline CDR1 is KGHSH and CDR2 is LQKENI. The CDR3 DNA reads as TGTGCCAGCTCACCACCTTCGGGGGTGAACACCGGGGAGCTGTTTTTT. The encoded protein is CASSPPSGVNTGELFF.

This rearrangement joins TRBV5-1 to TRBJ1-2; TRBD1 agrees at 11 bases. Trimming took 3 bases from V and 6 from J; bases not matched to a gene: 7. The germline gives CDR1 SGHRS, CDR2 YFSETQ. The CDR3 contains 15 residues. The CDR3: CASSSSGTGGNGYTF. The DNA of the CDR3 is TGCGCCAGCAGCTCCTCCGGGACAGGGGGAAATGGCTACACCTTC.

V and J are TRBV30 and TRBJ2-7; D possibly corresponds to TRBD1 (5 bases). V lost 6 bases to trimming and J lost 3 bases, with 18 bases between them. Germline V gives CDR1 GTSNPN, CDR2 SVGIG (reference sequence). CDR3 length: 14 amino acids. DNA for the CDR3: TGTGCCTGCAGTAGGGGTCAGGGTGGCTACGAGCAGTACTTC. As protein: CACSRGQGGYEQYF.

The chain has TRBV2 and TRBJ2-1; unclear D gene. Germline lookup yields CDR1 SNHLY and CDR2 FYNNEI. This CDR3 spans 14 amino acids. V was cut by 2 bases and J by 9 bases, with 14 bases left in between. CDR3 in DNA: TGTGCCAGCAGTGAACTCCTGGGCCATGGTGAGCAGTTCTTC. It is translated as CASSELLGHGEQFF.

This clone was observed a few times. The V gene is TRBV5-1, the J gene TRBJ2-3, with 9 positions matching TRBD2. V lost 0 bases to trimming and J lost 5 bases; unmatched junction nucleotides: 7. This CDR3 has 16 residues. Germline CDR1 reads SGHRS; CDR2 reads YFSETQ. CDR3 protein: CASSLGGGGAGDTQYF. The CDR3 bases are TGCGCCAGCAGCTTGGGAGGCGGGGGGGCTGGAGATACGCAGTATTTT.

The chain links TRBV14 to TRBJ2-1, with 8 positions matching TRBD2. The CDR3 has 17 amino acids. V was pared by 2 bases and J by 7 bases, with 13 bases of the junction left unmatched. Germline V gives CDR1 SGHDN, CDR2 FVKESK. In nucleotides, the CDR3 is TGTGCCAGCAGCCAACCCATTAGCAGCGGGAGACTTAATGAGCAGTTCTTC. Residues: CASSQPISSGRLNEQFF.

The rearrangement joins TRBV27 to TRBJ1-2; a weak D match, TRBD1 (5 bases). V lost 5 bases and J 4 bases, leaving 14 bases between the germline ends. Looked up from germline, CDR1 is MNHEY and CDR2 is SMNVEV (reference sequence). There are 14 residues in the CDR3. DNA of the CDR3: TGTGCCAGCAGTGGAGGGAGAGGGGTCTATGGCTACACCTTC. It encodes CASSGGRGVYGYTF.

The J gene is TRBJ2-3, the V gene TRBV19; D is undetermined. The CDR3 is 14 amino acids. Trimming removed 4 bases from V and 1 base from J, with 9 bases in between. Germline V gene lookup returns CDR1 LNHDA and CDR2 SQIVND (reference sequence). The CDR3 spells CASSTPGRTDTQYF. The CDR3, as DNA: TGTGCCAGTAGTACCCCGGGTCGCACAGATACGCAGTATTTT.

This chain connects TRBV5-4 to TRBJ2-7; D perhaps matches TRBD2 (7 bases). With 4 bases removed from V and 4 bases from J, the gap between germline ends came to 21 bases. CDR1 and CDR2 from the germline V gene are SGHNT and YYREEE (reference sequence). This CDR3 comprises 16 residues. CDR3: CASSPAVGRGGYEQYF. The DNA of the CDR3 is TGTGCCAGCAGCCCGGCCGTCGGAAGGGGGGGGTACGAGCAGTACTTC.

This rearrangement joins TRBV28 to TRBJ2-2; 11 nucleotides line up with TRBD2. Per the germline V gene, CDR1 is MDHEN and CDR2 is SYDVKM. V was pared by 2 bases and J by 1 base, with 6 bases of the junction left unmatched. This CDR3 region has 18 residues. Here the CDR3 reads CASSLQSLAGENTGELFF. For the CDR3, the DNA is TGTGCCAGCAGTTTACAGTCACTAGCGGGGGAGAACACCGGGGAGCTGTTTTTT.

This clone has just a few counts. The chain employs TRBV9 and TRBJ2-7; 7 bases are a match to TRBD1. Germline assignment: CDR1 SGDLS and CDR2 YYNGEE. The J segment lost 0 bases and the V segment lost 4 bases, leaving 7 bases of the junction unmatched. The CDR3 covers 15 residues. Written as DNA, the CDR3 is TGTGCCAGCAGCCGGACAGGAACGAGCTCCTACGAGCAGTACTTC. This translates into CASSRTGTSSYEQYF. The variable domain in full, with the rest retrieved from reference TRBV9 and TRBJ2-7, is DSGVTQTPKHLITATGQRVTLRCSPRSGDLSVYWYQQSLDQGLQFLIQYYNGEERAKGNILERFSAQQFPDLHSELNLSSLELGDSALYFCASSRTGTSSYEQYFGPGTRLTVT.

The chain links TRBV27 to TRBJ2-5; 8 nucleotides agree with TRBD2. This CDR3 has 17 amino acids. The germline V gene encodes CDR1 MNHEY and CDR2 SMNVEV (reference sequence). With V trimmed by 5 bases and J by 7 bases, 18 bases remained unmatched. CDR3 nucleotide sequence: TGTGCCAGCAGTGATGATAGCGGGACCCTTCGGGGGGGGACCCAGTACTTC. The encoded protein is CASSDDSGTLRGGTQYF.

This clone was counted a few times. The chain joins TRBV4-1 to TRBJ2-7, with TRBD1 identical over 9 bases. Germline loops: CDR1 MGHRA, CDR2 YSYEKL. The CDR3 contains 14 residues. J was trimmed by 2 bases and V by 3 bases; bases with no gene match: 2. The CDR3 DNA is TGCGCCAGCAGCCATCGACAGGGGGCCTACGAGCAGTACTTC. Translation gives CASSHRQGAYEQYF.

The chain links TRBV28 to TRBJ2-4, with D tentatively TRBD2 (7 bases). The CDR3 covers 16 residues. Trimming took 11 bases from V and 0 from J, leaving 20 bases between them. Per the germline V gene, CDR1 is MDHEN and CDR2 is SYDVKM. CDR3 in DNA: TGTGCCCACGGGGGGCGACAGGAACTAGCCAAAAACATTCAGTACTTC. This translates into CAHGGRQELAKNIQYF.

The V call is TRBV6-5, the J call TRBJ1-5, with unresolved D. CDR1 and CDR2 (germline): MNHEY, SVGAGI. V lost 4 bases to trimming and J lost 4 bases, with 8 bases between them. The CDR3 loop spans 13 amino acids. The DNA of the CDR3 is TGTGCCAGCAGTTCCCGGGTGAATCAGCCCCAGCATTTT. Translation: CASSSRVNQPQHF.

This chain connects TRBV15 to TRBJ2-1; D is possibly TRBD1 (6 bases). This CDR3 is built from 18 residues. Germline CDR1 LNHNV, CDR2 YYDKDF (reference sequence). The V end was cut by 0 bases, the J end by 4 bases, with 19 bases between. The CDR3 sequence is CATSRDATGPRKYNEQFF. The CDR3 DNA is TGTGCCACCAGCAGAGACGCGACAGGCCCCCGCAAGTACAATGAGCAGTTCTTC.

The chain has TRBV28 and TRBJ1-6; D is ambiguous. The CDR3 runs 11 residues. The germline V and J ends were trimmed by 2 bases and 9 bases, with 2 bases remaining between them. Germline CDR1 reads MDHEN; CDR2 reads SYDVKM. The CDR3 DNA reads as TGTGCCAGCAGTTTACGTTCACCCCTCCACTTT. This gives the protein CASSLRSPLHF.

CDR3 amino acids: CASSSRADRSYEQYF. The CDR3 coding sequence is TGTGCCAGCAGCTCCCGGGCCGACAGATCCTACGAGCAGTACTTC. The V gene is TRBV7-9, the J gene TRBJ2-7; a weak D match, TRBD1 (5 bases). CDR3 size: 15 residues. V was shortened by 4 bases and J by 1 base, with 14 bases between the two germline ends. Germline values: CDR1 SEHNR, CDR2 FQNEAQ (reference sequence).

The chain is built from TRBV7-2 and TRBJ2-7, with D possibly TRBD2 on 6 matching bases. The length of the CDR3 is 12 residues. The germline gives CDR1 SGHTA, CDR2 FQGNSA. V lost 10 bases, J lost 4 bases, and 14 bases lay in between. The CDR3 region has the DNA TGTGCCACGGGGGATGGGTGGTACGAGCAGTACTTC. The encoded protein is CATGDGWYEQYF.

The chain employs TRBV18 and TRBJ1-3; no clear D gene. Germline-derived CDR1 and CDR2 are KGHSH and LQKENI. The CDR3 extends over 17 amino acids. Trimming removed 3 bases at V and 0 bases at J, with 15 bases between. The CDR3 here is CASSPMVSGSSGNTIYF. The CDR3 DNA is TGTGCCAGCTCACCTATGGTATCAGGCAGCTCTGGAAACACCATATATTTT.

This rearrangement joins TRBV6-6 to TRBJ2-1, with TRBD1 as a possible D gene (5 bases). CDR1 is MNHNY and CDR2 is SVGAGI in the germline V gene (reference sequence). The CDR3 runs to 12 residues. Trimming stripped 6 bases from V and 6 bases from J, with 9 bases between. The CDR3 DNA is TGTGCCAGCAGCCCAGGGATCAATGAGCAGTTCTTC. It codes for CASSPGINEQFF.

The J gene is TRBJ2-2, the V gene TRBV4-2; TRBD1 matches at 10 bases. Germline loops: CDR1 LGHNA, CDR2 YNFKEQ. Trimming at V came to 3 bases and at J to 1 base, leaving 5 bases not matched to a gene. The CDR3 sequence is 17 residues long. The CDR3, as DNA: TGTGCCAGCAGCCACATCGGACAGGGGGGGAACACCGGGGAGCTGTTTTTT. Its translation: CASSHIGQGGNTGELFF.

On this clone itself: Different DNA sequences within this sample yield the same CDR3. The genes are TRBV5-1 and TRBJ2-3; 7 bases match TRBD2. This CDR3 has 17 residues. V shed 0 bases and J 1 base; nucleotides not matched to a gene: 8. Germline CDR1 and CDR2: SGHRS and YFSETQ. This CDR3 is CASSLDPSGGGTDTQYF. DNA of the CDR3: TGCGCCAGCAGCTTGGATCCTAGCGGAGGGGGCACAGATACGCAGTATTTT.

This chain joins TRBV7-9 and TRBJ2-6; D might be TRBD1 (6 bases). V lost 5 bases, J lost 2 bases, and 10 bases lay in between. This CDR3 comprises 15 residues. The V gene's germline CDR1 is SEHNR and CDR2 FQNEAQ (reference sequence). CDR3 sequence: CASSLQGPGANVLTF. The CDR3 coding sequence is TGTGCCAGCAGCCTACAGGGACCTGGGGCCAACGTCCTGACTTTC. The full variable domain, with the rest looked up from reference TRBV7-9 and TRBJ2-6, is DTGVSQNPRHKITKRGQNVTFRCDPISEHNRLYWYRQTLGQGPEFLTYFQNEAQLEKSRLLSDRFSAERPKGSFSTLEIQRTEQGDSAMYLCASSLQGPGANVLTFGAGSRLTVL.

The chain carries TRBV5-1 and TRBJ1-5; D might be TRBD1 (6 bases). CDR3 length equals 17 residues. Germline V gene lookup returns CDR1 SGHRS and CDR2 YFSETQ. The V end was cut by 4 bases, the J end by 3 bases, with 20 bases between. CDR3 loop: CASSLVSRGKNNQPQHF. The CDR3, as DNA: TGCGCCAGCAGCCTGGTCTCCAGGGGAAAAAACAATCAGCCCCAGCATTTT.